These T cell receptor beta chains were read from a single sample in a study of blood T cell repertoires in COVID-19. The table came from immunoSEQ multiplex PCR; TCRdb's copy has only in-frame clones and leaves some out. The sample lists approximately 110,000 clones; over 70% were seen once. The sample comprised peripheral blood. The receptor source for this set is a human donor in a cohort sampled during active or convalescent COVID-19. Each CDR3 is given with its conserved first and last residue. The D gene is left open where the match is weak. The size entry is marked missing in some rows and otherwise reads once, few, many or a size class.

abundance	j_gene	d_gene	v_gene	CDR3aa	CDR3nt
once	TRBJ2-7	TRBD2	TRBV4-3	CASSQSRGFSGSSYEQYF	TGCGCCAGCAGCCAATCCCGGGGGTTTAGCGGGAGCTCCTACGAGCAGTACTTC
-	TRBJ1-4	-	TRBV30	CAWRGRGLGGEKLFF	TGTGCCTGGAGGGGCCGAGGGTTAGGTGGGGAAAAACTGTTTTTT
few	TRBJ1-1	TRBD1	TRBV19	CASSLRTGGTEAFF	TGTGCCAGTAGTCTAAGGACAGGAGGGACTGAAGCTTTCTTT
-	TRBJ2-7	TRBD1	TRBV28	CASSSPSGGDRGLGEQYF	TGTGCCAGCAGTTCCCCGTCAGGGGGGGACAGGGGGTTAGGCGAGCAGTACTTC
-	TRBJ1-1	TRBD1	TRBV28	CASRAYRGATEAFF	TGTGCCAGCAGGGCCTACAGGGGTGCCACTGAAGCTTTCTTT
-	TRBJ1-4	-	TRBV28	CASSTLTSTAFNEKLFF	TGTGCCAGCAGTACCTTAACCTCAACAGCCTTTAATGAAAAACTGTTTTTT
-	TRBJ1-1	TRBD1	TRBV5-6	CASSGAGGKTEAFF	TGTGCCAGCAGCGGGGCAGGGGGGAAGACTGAAGCTTTCTTT
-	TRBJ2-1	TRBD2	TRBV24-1	CATSDPAAGGLNEQFF	TGTGCCACCAGTGATCCTGCAGCGGGAGGGCTCAATGAGCAGTTCTTC
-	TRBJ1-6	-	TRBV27	CASSLWRNSPLHF	TGTGCCAGCAGTCTCTGGAGGAATTCACCCCTCCACTTT
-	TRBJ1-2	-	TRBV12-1	CASSPDREEYGYTF	TGTGCCAGCAGCCCCGACAGGGAAGAGTATGGCTACACCTTC
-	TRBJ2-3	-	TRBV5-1	CASSLGATDTQYF	TGCGCCAGCAGCCTGGGGGCAACAGATACGCAGTATTTT
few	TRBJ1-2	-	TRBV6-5	CASSYSNRASGYTF	TGTGCCAGCAGTTACTCGAACAGGGCGTCTGGCTACACCTTC
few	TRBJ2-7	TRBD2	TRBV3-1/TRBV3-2	CASSQARDGLAKRSSYEQYF	TGTGCCAGCAGCCAGGCTCGGGACGGACTAGCGAAAAGGAGCTCCTACGAGCAGTACTTC
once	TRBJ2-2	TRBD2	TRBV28	CASGGATRGAGELFF	TGTGCCAGCGGGGGAGCGACGCGGGGGGCCGGGGAGCTGTTTTTT
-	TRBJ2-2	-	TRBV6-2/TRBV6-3	CASSRPGLPNTGELFF	TGTGCCAGCAGTCGGCCGGGACTTCCGAACACCGGGGAGCTGTTTTTT
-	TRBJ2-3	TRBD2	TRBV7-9	CASSRLAGGGDTQYF	TGTGCCAGCAGCCGACTAGCGGGGGGTGGAGATACGCAGTATTTT
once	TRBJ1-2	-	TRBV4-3	CASSQDYGGFYGYTF	TGCGCCAGCAGCCAGGACTACGGGGGGTTTTATGGCTACACCTTC
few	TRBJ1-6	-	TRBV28	CASSLAGGGSSYNSPLHF	TGTGCCAGCAGTCTGGCCGGGGGGGGTAGTTCCTATAATTCACCCCTCCACTTT
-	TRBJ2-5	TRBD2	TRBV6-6	CASSPRLAGGPGETQYF	TGTGCCAGCAGTCCAAGACTAGCGGGAGGGCCGGGGGAGACCCAGTACTTC
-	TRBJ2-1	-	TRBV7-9	CASSLGEASTRPEQFF	TGTGCCAGCAGCTTAGGGGAGGCTAGCACGCGTCCTGAGCAGTTCTTC
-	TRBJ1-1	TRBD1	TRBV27	CASRSPGTGNTEAFF	TGTGCCAGCAGATCCCCCGGGACAGGGAACACTGAAGCTTTCTTT
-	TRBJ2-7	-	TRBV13	CASSSRLSYEQYF	TGTGCCAGCAGCTCCCGATTGAGCTACGAGCAGTACTTC
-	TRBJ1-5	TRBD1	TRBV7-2	CASSQQGLYQPQHF	TGTGCCAGCAGCCAACAGGGGCTTTATCAGCCCCAGCATTTT
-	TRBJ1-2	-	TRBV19	CASSTYSTRTGSGNYGYTF	TGTGCCAGTAGTACTTACTCCACACGTACTGGATCGGGTAACTATGGCTACACCTTC
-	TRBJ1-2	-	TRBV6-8	CASSYSRDYGYTF	TGTGCCAGCAGTTACTCCCGGGACTATGGCTACACCTTC
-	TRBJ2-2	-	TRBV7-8	CASSLVRTDPRELFF	TGTGCCAGCAGCTTAGTCCGGACAGATCCGAGGGAGCTGTTTTTT
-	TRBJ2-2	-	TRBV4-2	CASSQDQGTPTRDTGELFF	TGTGCCAGCAGCCAAGATCAAGGTACCCCGACTAGGGACACCGGGGAGCTGTTTTTT
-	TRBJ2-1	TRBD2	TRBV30	CAWSVPTSANNEQFF	TGTGCCTGGAGTGTACCTACTAGCGCGAACAATGAGCAGTTCTTC
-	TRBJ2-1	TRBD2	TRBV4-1	CASSTPGLGKYNEQFF	TGCGCCAGCAGCACCCCGGGACTAGGGAAGTACAATGAGCAGTTCTTC
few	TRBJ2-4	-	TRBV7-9	CASQEDPKEAKNIQYF	TGTGCCAGCCAGGAAGATCCCAAAGAAGCCAAAAACATTCAGTACTTC
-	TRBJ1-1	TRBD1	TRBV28	CASRPLGQGVVLRLFEAFF	TGTGCCAGCAGACCCCTGGGACAGGGAGTAGTATTAAGACTATTTGAAGCTTTCTTT
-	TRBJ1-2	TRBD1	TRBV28	CASSWESPGQVLNYGYTF	TGTGCCAGCAGCTGGGAAAGCCCGGGACAGGTCCTTAACTATGGCTACACCTTC
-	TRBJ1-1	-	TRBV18	CASSPPLGGEKAFF	TGTGCCAGCTCACCACCTTTAGGGGGAGAGAAAGCTTTCTTT
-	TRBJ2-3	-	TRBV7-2	CASSLTTSTDTQYF	TGTGCCAGCAGCCTAACTACCAGCACAGATACGCAGTATTTT
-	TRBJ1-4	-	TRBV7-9	CASSFRGLLNEKLFF	TGTGCCAGCAGCTTCCGAGGCCTACTCAATGAAAAACTGTTTTTT
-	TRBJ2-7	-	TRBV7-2	CASSFGPWTYEQYF	TGTGCCAGCAGCTTTGGGCCCTGGACCTACGAGCAGTACTTC
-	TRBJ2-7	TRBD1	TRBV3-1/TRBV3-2	CASSPSSRGGLGEQYF	TGTGCCAGCAGCCCCTCTTCTCGAGGGGGCTTGGGCGAGCAGTACTTC
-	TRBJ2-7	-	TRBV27	CASSLSLPSAYTYEQYF	TGTGCCAGCAGTTTGTCCCTACCTAGCGCTTATACCTACGAGCAGTACTTC
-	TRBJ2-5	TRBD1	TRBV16	CASSQTGLPETQYF	TGTGCCAGCAGCCAGACAGGGCTCCCAGAGACCCAGTACTTC
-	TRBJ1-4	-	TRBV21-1	CASSKCAGDSTNEKLFF	TGTGCCAGCAGCAAATGCGCGGGGGACTCAACTAATGAAAAACTGTTTTTT
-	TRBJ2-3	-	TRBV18	CASSPVLRATDTQYF	TGTGCCAGCTCACCTGTTTTGAGGGCCACAGATACGCAGTATTTT
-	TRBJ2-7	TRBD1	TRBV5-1	CASSLAWGTGGEQYF	TGCGCCAGCAGCTTGGCCTGGGGGACAGGGGGCGAGCAGTACTTC
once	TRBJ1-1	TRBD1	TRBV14	CASSQDLGGQGSLF	TGTGCCAGCAGCCAAGATCTTGGGGGACAGGGTTCACTCTTT
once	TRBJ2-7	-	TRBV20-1	CSARRIEQYF	TGCAGTGCTAGGAGGATCGAGCAGTACTTC
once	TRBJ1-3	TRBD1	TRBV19	CASTPTGSGNTIYF	TGTGCCAGTACCCCGACAGGGTCTGGAAACACCATATATTTT
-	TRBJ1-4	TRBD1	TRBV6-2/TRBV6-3	CASSRQGSEKLFF	TGTGCCAGCAGTCGACAGGGGAGTGAAAAACTGTTTTTT
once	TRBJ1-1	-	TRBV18	CASSPLGTGTERTEAFF	TGTGCCAGCTCACCACTTGGAACAGGCACCGAACGGACTGAAGCTTTCTTT
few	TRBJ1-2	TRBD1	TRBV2	CASSSDRNYGYTF	TGTGCCAGCAGTTCGGACAGGAACTATGGCTACACCTTC
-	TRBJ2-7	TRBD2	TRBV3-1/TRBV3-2	CASSPIKREGSYEQYF	TGTGCCAGCAGCCCAATTAAGCGGGAGGGTAGCTACGAGCAGTACTTC
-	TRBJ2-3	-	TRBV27	CASSASIAMDTQYF	TGTGCCAGCAGCGCGTCCATCGCTATGGATACGCAGTATTTT
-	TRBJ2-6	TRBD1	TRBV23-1	CASSQAGQGADSGANVLTF	TGCGCCAGCAGTCAAGCCGGACAGGGGGCCGACTCTGGGGCCAACGTCCTGACTTTC
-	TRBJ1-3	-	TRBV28	CASSPGGSGNTIYF	TGTGCCAGCAGCCCGGGGGGCTCTGGAAACACCATATATTTT
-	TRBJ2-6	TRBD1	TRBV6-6	CASSIRGSGANVLTF	TGTGCCAGCAGCATCAGGGGGTCTGGGGCCAACGTCCTGACTTTC
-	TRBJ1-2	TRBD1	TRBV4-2	CASSQDSTGGAYGYTF	TGTGCCAGCAGCCAAGATTCAACAGGGGGCGCGTATGGCTACACCTTC
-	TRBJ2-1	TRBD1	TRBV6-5	CASSYSAGGLLNEQFF	TGTGCCAGCAGTTACTCGGCAGGGGGCCTTCTGAATGAGCAGTTCTTC
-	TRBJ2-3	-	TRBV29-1	CSSGGGADTQYF	TGCAGTAGTGGAGGGGGCGCAGATACGCAGTATTTT
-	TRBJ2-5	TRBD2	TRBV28	CASSNLGLAGVETQYF	TGTGCCAGCAGTAATCTCGGACTAGCGGGAGTTGAGACCCAGTACTTC
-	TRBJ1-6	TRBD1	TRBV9	CASSAATGLSPLHF	TGTGCCAGCAGCGCCGCGACAGGGCTCTCACCCCTCCACTTT
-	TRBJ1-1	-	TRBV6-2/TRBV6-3	CASSYGTNTEAFF	TGTGCCAGCAGTTACGGGACAAACACTGAAGCTTTCTTT